One and the same sample provided the 12 T cell receptor beta chains below, sequenced in a study of cytomegalovirus exposure and HLA in healthy donors. Primers for the PCR totalled 60 Vbeta and 13 Jbeta. Some clones are missing from TCRdb's copy, which holds only in-frame ones; the method was immunoSEQ multiplex PCR. Here the sample spans approximately 150,000 clones, about 77% being singletons. The material sequenced was PBMCs. The receptors were sampled from a man aged 25 to 40 in good health and CMV-seronegative.

The chain is built from TRBV15 and TRBJ1-4, with a tentative D call TRBD1 (5 bases). The V gene's germline CDR1 is LNHNV and CDR2 YYDKDF (reference sequence). This CDR3 is built from 17 residues. V was shortened by 4 bases and J by 0 bases, with 15 bases between the two germline ends. DNA for the CDR3: TGTGCCACCAGCACGGGGGGTTGGTCGGCAACTAATGAAAAACTGTTTTTT. Translation gives CATSTGGWSATNEKLFF.

The V call is TRBV4-3, the J call TRBJ2-7, with TRBD1 identical over 11 bases. The V and J ends lost 4 bases and 6 bases, in that order; junction bases with no gene match: 11. The length of the CDR3 is 16 residues. Looked up from germline, CDR1 is LGHNA and CDR2 is YSLEER. The CDR3 bases are TGCGCCAGCAGCCGCAACAAGGGACAGGGGGTCTCCGAGCAGTACTTC. Translating it yields CASSRNKGQGVSEQYF.

In this sample, this clone turned up once. The rearrangement uses TRBV10-3 and TRBJ2-7; 14 bases fit TRBD2. There are 18 residues in the CDR3. Trimming cost V 3 bases and J 2 bases; bases outside gene matches: 9. Germline V gene sequence: CDR1 ENHRY, CDR2 SYGVKD. In nucleotides, the CDR3 is TGTGCCATCAGTGACTTCGAGACTAGCGGGGGGGTGCCCTACGAGCAGTACTTC. The encoded protein is CAISDFETSGGVPYEQYF.

The chain joins TRBV25-1 to TRBJ1-2, with D hard to call. V gave up 1 base and J gave up 2 bases, with 8 bases separating them. The CDR3 spans 14 residues. The germline V gene has CDR1 MGHDK and CDR2 SYGVNS. The CDR3 loop reads CASSEFGVNYGYTF. In nucleotides, the CDR3 is TGTGCCAGCAGTGAATTTGGAGTCAACTATGGCTACACCTTC.

The table lists this clone with a few counts. In DNA form, the CDR3 reads TGTGCCAGCTCCGGTACGGGGGTTCATTCACCCCTCCACTTT. Encoded protein: CASSGTGVHSPLHF. The J gene is TRBJ1-6, the V gene TRBV25-1; D may be TRBD1 (5 bases). The ends were cut back, 8 bases at V and 8 bases at J, with 16 bases in the middle. This CDR3 has 14 residues. Germline V gene sequence: CDR1 MGHDK, CDR2 SYGVNS.

The chain links TRBV13 to TRBJ1-5; D might be TRBD1 (5 bases). Germline CDR1 is PRHDT and CDR2 is FYEKMQ (reference sequence). Trimming shortened V by 5 bases and J by 7 bases, and 15 bases separated the two germline ends. CDR3 length: 14 residues. CDR3 residues: CASSPHGGGQPQHF. CDR3 in DNA: TGTGCCAGCAGCCCCCACGGGGGTGGGCAGCCCCAGCATTTT.

The rearrangement uses TRBV5-6 and TRBJ2-7; 8 bases map to TRBD1. Germline loops: CDR1 SGHDT, CDR2 YYEEEE. CDR3 length: 14 amino acids. V dropped 7 bases and J dropped 2; count of bases not matched to a gene: 8. The DNA of the CDR3 is TGTGCCAGCTCCGAGTCGGACAGGGCCTACGAGCAGTACTTC. It translates to CASSESDRAYEQYF.

This chain links TRBV1 with TRBJ2-1; TRBD2, the table's D call, lacks a check against the DNA. TRBV1 is a documented pseudogene. The CDR3 loop spans 17 amino acids. Written as DNA, the CDR3 is TGCACCAGCAGTCGGACCCGGACTAGCGGGAGGGAGGATGAGCAGTTCTTC. Its protein is CTSSRTRTSGREDEQFF.

V gene TRBV9 combines with J gene TRBJ1-1; the D gene is possibly TRBD1 (6 bases). This CDR3 is 15 amino acids long. Germline assignment: CDR1 SGDLS and CDR2 YYNGEE. Trimming took off 4 bases at V and 4 bases at J, with 17 bases between the two ends. Here the CDR3 reads CASSPQQGFATEAFF. In DNA, the CDR3 is TGTGCCAGCAGCCCCCAACAGGGATTTGCCACTGAAGCTTTCTTT.

The rearrangement links TRBV7-3 to TRBJ2-6; D is uncertain. The CDR3 has 15 amino acids. V was clipped by 7 bases and J by 4 bases, with 14 bases between them. CDR1 is SGHTA, CDR2 FQGTGA, per germline. The CDR3 sequence is CASTRQPLGANVLTF. The CDR3 nucleotides are TGTGCCAGCACCCGACAACCTCTCGGGGCCAACGTCCTGACTTTC.

The chain couples TRBV11-2 to TRBJ1-6, with D possibly TRBD1 on 6 matching bases. Germline assignment: CDR1 SGHAT and CDR2 FQNNGV. The CDR3 runs to 14 residues. V dropped 3 bases and J dropped 5 bases, with 8 bases sitting between them. The CDR3 sequence: CASSFDRNNSPLHF. CDR3 nucleotide sequence: TGTGCCAGCAGCTTTGACAGGAATAATTCACCCCTCCACTTT.

This clone has more than one count but fewer than ten. V is TRBV6-5 and J is TRBJ1-2; no clear D. This CDR3 has 15 amino acids. Trimming stripped 6 bases from V and 4 bases from J, with 18 bases between. Germline values: CDR1 MNHEY, CDR2 SVGAGI. The CDR3 DNA reads as TGTGCCAGCAGCCATCAAACCGACGGGATCTATGGCTACACCTTC. Protein sequence: CASSHQTDGIYGYTF.